This T cell receptor beta chain was found in a study of radiation and T cells in renal cell carcinoma. The wider study: Nephrectomy followed 15 Gy stereotactic body radiation by 4 weeks.

Described time point: blood 2 weeks post-SBRT. As for treatment: 15 Gy SBRT to primary tumor, nephrectomy 4 weeks later. This renal cell carcinoma was of the clear cell type. Study findings and constraints: Top tumor clonotypes rose in blood 2 weeks post-radiation, then contracted. Baseline intratumoral clonotype presence is unknown without pretreatment biopsies.

The protocol was immunoSEQ multiplex PCR, while the TCRdb copy is restricted to in-frame clones and leaves out a portion. Of 100,000 to 150,000 clones listed, 88% were seen once; the top ten hold about 5.6%. Germline values: CDR1 SGHRS, CDR2 YFSETQ. V was pared by 2 bases and J by 5 bases, with 8 bases between. The CDR3 consists of 13 residues. Note on this clone: Its antigen is unknown.

The rearrangement links TRBV5-1 to TRBJ2-1; no definite D call. This clonotype was sampled from a woman in her 70s with renal cell carcinoma. Source: blood, taken from a patient whose treatment included radiotherapy and nephrectomy. The CDR3 loop reads CASSLVGNNEQFF. Here the CDR3 DNA reads TGCGCCAGCAGCTTAGTCGGTAACAATGAGCAGTTCTTC.